A selection of T cell receptor beta chains follows, all from one sample in a study of identifying expanded T cells in peripheral blood. Sequencing used immunoSEQ multiplex PCR; TCRdb keeps in-frame clones, though not all of them. The table has around 68,000 clones, approximately 89% seen once. Sequenced: blood. Receptors were obtained from a person aged 18 to 75 in good health. The CDR3 runs from the conserved cysteine through the conserved F or W. The D gene is left open where the match is weak. Some rows have no size entry. The others give once, few or many, or a class for an expanded clone.

size	J	D	V	DNA	CDR3
.	TRBJ1-2	TRBD1	TRBV28	TGTGCCAGCATTCCGGGACAGGGTGTAGGCGGCTACACCTTC	CASIPGQGVGGYTF
.	TRBJ2-2	.	TRBV9	TGTGCCAGCAGCGTAGTTTCGGAGACCGGGGAGCTGTTTTTT	CASSVVSETGELFF
.	TRBJ2-1	.	TRBV11-2	TGTGCCAGCAGCTTTAGCGGATCGTACAATGAGCAGTTCTTC	CASSFSGSYNEQFF
.	TRBJ2-1	.	TRBV5-6	TGTGCCAGCAGCTTGGGACAAAACTCCTACAATGAGCAGTTCTTC	CASSLGQNSYNEQFF
once	TRBJ1-4	TRBD1	TRBV4-2	TGTGCCAGCAGCCAGAGGGGTGGCAGGGGGAGGGATAAAGATGAAAAACTGTTTTTT	CASSQRGGRGRDKDEKLFF
.	TRBJ2-1	.	TRBV7-6	TGTGCCAGCAGCCCGCGCAGTGATGAGCAGTTCTTC	CASSPRSDEQFF
few	TRBJ1-6	.	TRBV15	TGTGCCACCAGCAGAAGGGGACGAGGCTATTCACCCCTCCACTTT	CATSRRGRGYSPLHF
.	TRBJ1-1	.	TRBV28	TGTGCCAGCAGTCCCGCGGACGAGGGCGGGAGAAAAGCTTTCTTT	CASSPADEGGRKAFF
.	TRBJ2-7	TRBD1	TRBV2	TGTGCCAGCAGTGACCCAGGGGGCGGTGGCGTCAACGAGCAGTACTTC	CASSDPGGGGVNEQYF
.	TRBJ2-7	TRBD1	TRBV29-1	TGCAGCGCCCGGGACAGGGGGCACGAGCAGTACTTC	CSARDRGHEQYF
.	TRBJ2-5	TRBD2	TRBV5-4	TGTGCCAGCAGCTTGGAGTCGGGGGGTTGGGAGACCCAGTACTTC	CASSLESGGWETQYF
.	TRBJ2-3	TRBD1	TRBV5-8	TGTGCCAGCAGCCTCGACAGGGTTTTCACAGATACGCAGTATTTT	CASSLDRVFTDTQYF
.	TRBJ1-5	.	TRBV4-1	TGCGCCAGCAGCCAGGGCTGGGGGAATCAGCCCCAGCATTTT	CASSQGWGNQPQHF
.	TRBJ2-5	TRBD1	TRBV5-5	TGTGCCAGCAGCTTTTCGACAGGGGGGGAGACCCAGTACTTC	CASSFSTGGETQYF
.	TRBJ2-3	TRBD1	TRBV11-2	TGTGCCAGCAGTACAGGGGCGAGCACAGATACGCAGTATTTT	CASSTGASTDTQYF
.	TRBJ1-4	TRBD1	TRBV6-1	TGTGCCAGCAGTGAAGGGACAGGGTCCGGAAAACTGTTTTTT	CASSEGTGSGKLFF
.	TRBJ2-2	TRBD1	TRBV5-6	TGTGCCAGCAGCCCCGGGACAGGGGGCGCGGACACCGGGGAGCTGTTTTTT	CASSPGTGGADTGELFF
once	TRBJ2-3	TRBD2	TRBV29-1	TGCAGCGTTGTGATAGCGGGGGGTGGTACAGATACGCAGTATTTT	CSVVIAGGGTDTQYF
.	TRBJ1-1	.	TRBV7-9	TGTGCCAGCAGCTTGACGGCGAACACTGAAGCTTTCTTT	CASSLTANTEAFF
.	TRBJ2-3	.	TRBV6-6	TGTGCCAGCAGTTATTCGGCAGGTGGGACAGATACGCAGTATTTT	CASSYSAGGTDTQYF
.	TRBJ2-7	TRBD2	TRBV15	TGTGCCACCAGCGTAGCGGGGGGGACCTACGAGCAGTACTTC	CATSVAGGTYEQYF
.	TRBJ1-4	TRBD1	TRBV7-2	TGTGCCAGCAGCCTCGACAGGGGGCCCGGTGTCGATGAAAAACTGTTTTTT	CASSLDRGPGVDEKLFF
.	TRBJ2-1	.	TRBV30	TGTGCCTGGACCACGGACAGTGGGATTGAGCAGTTCTTC	CAWTTDSGIEQFF
.	TRBJ2-6	.	TRBV6-5	TGTGCCAGCAAAACCTTGGGGTGGAACGTCCTGACTTTC	CASKTLGWNVLTF
few	TRBJ1-1	.	TRBV30	TGTGCCTGTACCGGGACAAGGAGTGTTGAGACTGAAGCTTTCTTT	CACTGTRSVETEAFF
.	TRBJ2-3	.	TRBV11-2	TGTGCCAGCAGCTTAATGGCCTCCACAGATACGCAGTATTTT	CASSLMASTDTQYF
once	TRBJ1-6	.	TRBV5-1	TGCGCCAGCAGCCCTATGGACAGTCAAAATTCACCCCTCCACTTT	CASSPMDSQNSPLHF
.	TRBJ1-2	.	TRBV9	TGTGCCAGCAGCGTAGAAGCATTGGGACGTCAAGGCCGTGGCTACACCTTC	CASSVEALGRQGRGYTF
medium-sized	TRBJ2-2	TRBD1	TRBV19	TGTGCCAGTAACTCCGGGACAGGTTCGCCCGGGGAGCTGTTTTTT	CASNSGTGSPGELFF